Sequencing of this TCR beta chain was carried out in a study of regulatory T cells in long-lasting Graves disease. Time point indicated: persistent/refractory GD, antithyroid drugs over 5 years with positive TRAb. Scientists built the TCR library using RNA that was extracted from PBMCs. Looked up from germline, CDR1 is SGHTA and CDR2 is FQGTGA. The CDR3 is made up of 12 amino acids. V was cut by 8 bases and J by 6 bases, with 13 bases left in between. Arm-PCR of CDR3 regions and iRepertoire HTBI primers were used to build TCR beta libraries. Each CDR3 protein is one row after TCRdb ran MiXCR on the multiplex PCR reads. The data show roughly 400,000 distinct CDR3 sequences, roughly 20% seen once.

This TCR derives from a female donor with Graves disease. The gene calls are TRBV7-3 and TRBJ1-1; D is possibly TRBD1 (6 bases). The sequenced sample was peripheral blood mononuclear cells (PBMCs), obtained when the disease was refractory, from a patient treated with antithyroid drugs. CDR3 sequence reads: CASGMGGAEAFF. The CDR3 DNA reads TGTGCCAGCGGGATGGGGGGCGCTGAAGCTTTCTTT.